A single sample gave rise to the 19 T cell receptor beta chains below, sequenced in a study of blood T cell repertoires in COVID-19 (dated by TCRdb to the early 2020s). Library preparation was by the immunoSEQ multiplex PCR assay. TCRdb re-hosts the immuneACCESS table, in-frame sequences only. Its copies lack some clones; in the studies checked, an unresolved V gene accounts for under half of them, and the cause for the rest is not known. Across this sample there are a few hundred thousand clones, with over 75% seen only once. Roughly 0.94% of the sample belongs to the ten largest clones. Sequenced input: PBMCs or T cells enriched from blood (not recorded which). These receptors came from a woman aged 25 to 45 who had recovered from COVID-19.

There are a few counts of this clone. The genes are TRBV18 and TRBJ2-7; unclear D gene. Per germline, CDR1 KGHSH and CDR2 LQKENI. This CDR3 spans 12 amino acids. V lost 4 bases, J lost 4 bases, and 8 bases lay in between. CDR3 in amino acids: CASSLSQYEQYF. The CDR3 region has the DNA TGTGCCAGCTCACTTTCACAGTACGAGCAGTACTTC.

The V and J genes are TRBV7-2 and TRBJ2-2; 10 nucleotides align to TRBD2. This CDR3 is 15 amino acids long. Germline V CDR1 and CDR2: SGHTA, FQGNSA. The V gene end was trimmed by 4 bases and the J gene end by 5 bases; junction bases not matched to a gene: 4. The CDR3 loop is CASSSKRGGTGELFF. CDR3 DNA sequence: TGTGCCAGCAGCTCCAAGCGGGGGGGGACCGGGGAGCTGTTTTTT.

V gene TRBV10-3 combines with J gene TRBJ2-5; no clear D. CDR1 and CDR2 from the germline V gene are ENHRY and SYGVKD. The CDR3 is 14 amino acids. Trimming pared 6 bases from V and 2 bases from J, leaving 13 bases between. The CDR3 DNA reads as TGTGCCATCAGGGAATGGGCAGATCAAGAGACCCAGTACTTC. Translation gives CAIREWADQETQYF.

V gene TRBV11-2 combines with J gene TRBJ2-3, with TRBD1 as a possible D gene (5 bases). The CDR3 is 11 residues long. CDR1 and CDR2 from the germline V gene are SGHAT and FQNNGV. The V end lost 6 bases, the J end lost 4 bases, and 5 bases lay between the germline ends. CDR3 residues: CASRGADTQYF. DNA for the CDR3: TGTGCCAGCAGAGGGGCAGATACGCAGTATTTT.

The chain combines TRBV2 with TRBJ1-2, with D unresolved. Looked up from germline, CDR1 is SNHLY and CDR2 is FYNNEI. The CDR3 is made up of 14 amino acids. V was trimmed by 0 bases and J by 3 bases, leaving 8 bases between them. The CDR3: CASSEALQYYGYTF. The CDR3 nucleotides are TGTGCCAGCAGTGAAGCGCTACAGTACTATGGCTACACCTTC.

The chain employs TRBV7-9 and TRBJ2-3; 7 bases agree with TRBD1. The CDR3 totals 16 residues. The junction had 8 bases not matched to a gene; V was cut back by 1 base and J by 4 bases. CDR1 and CDR2 (germline): SEHNR, FQNEAQ (reference sequence). CDR3 nucleotides: TGTGCCAGCAGCTTAGGGGACAGTTTTGGAGCAGATACGCAGTATTTT. Protein: CASSLGDSFGADTQYF.

The rearrangement links TRBV28 to TRBJ1-5; D not resolved. The germline gives CDR1 MDHEN, CDR2 SYDVKM. V lost 3 bases and J lost 4, with 13 bases in between. This CDR3 spans 15 amino acids. The CDR3, as DNA: TGTGCCAGCAGTTTTCTGAGCGGGGAGAATCAGCCCCAGCATTTT. Amino acid sequence: CASSFLSGENQPQHF.

The J gene is TRBJ1-2, the V gene TRBV5-5; unclear D gene. Germline V gene sequence: CDR1 SGHKS, CDR2 YYEKEE (reference sequence). This CDR3 is built from 15 residues. The ends were cut back, 6 bases at V and 0 bases at J, with 15 bases in the middle. CDR3 coding DNA: TGTGCCAGCACCGTGGTGGGCCCCGCTAACTATGGCTACACCTTC. This encodes CASTVVGPANYGYTF.

The chain joins TRBV15 to TRBJ1-2, with 8 bases aligning to TRBD1. CDR3 size: 16 residues. CDR1 and CDR2 from the germline V gene are LNHNV and YYDKDF (reference sequence). The V gene end was trimmed by 2 bases and the J gene end by 8 bases; junction bases not matched to a gene: 13. The CDR3 coding sequence is TGTGCCACCAGCAGAAACGTCGACAGGGGCGGTGAAGGCTACACCTTC. The encoded protein is CATSRNVDRGGEGYTF.

This sequence joins TRBV19 and TRBJ2-1; TRBD1 agrees at 9 bases. The V gene end was trimmed by 7 bases and the J gene end by 9 bases; junction bases not matched to a gene: 13. The CDR3 has 15 amino acids. Germline V gene lookup returns CDR1 LNHDA and CDR2 SQIVND (reference sequence). CDR3 nucleotides: TGTGCCAGTACTTCTGGACAGGGGAATGTCGGTGAGCAGTTCTTC. The encoded protein is CASTSGQGNVGEQFF.

Written as DNA, the CDR3 is TGCGCCAGCTCCGCCGGCAGGGCTGAAGATACGCAGTATTTT. Amino acid sequence: CASSAGRAEDTQYF. This chain links TRBV10-1 with TRBJ2-3, with D possibly TRBD1 on 5 matching bases. The V and J ends lost 8 bases and 5 bases respectively, with 17 bases between them. CDR1 is WNHNN, CDR2 SYGVQD, per germline (reference sequence). The CDR3 covers 14 residues.

This chain uses TRBV5-1 with TRBJ1-6, with 8 bases identical to TRBD1. Germline CDR1 is SGHRS and CDR2 is YFSETQ. The CDR3 extends over 16 amino acids. The V segment lost 1 base and the J segment 8 bases; nucleotides outside the gene matches: 8. The CDR3, as DNA: TGCGCCAGCAGCTTGACAGGGGGGGAGGCCTATTCACCCCTCCACTTT. Translation gives CASSLTGGEAYSPLHF.

V gene TRBV5-1 combines with J gene TRBJ2-1; D is unclear. Per the germline V gene, CDR1 is SGHRS and CDR2 is YFSETQ. The CDR3 runs 12 residues. The V end was cut by 4 bases, the J end by 6 bases, with 8 bases between. Here the CDR3 reads CASSPLSNEQFF. CDR3 coding DNA: TGCGCCAGCAGCCCTCTTAGCAATGAGCAGTTCTTC.

The V and J genes are TRBV28 and TRBJ1-2; D is ambiguous. The length of the CDR3 is 12 residues. V shed 3 bases and J shed 4 bases, with 6 bases lying between them. From germline, CDR1 is MDHEN and CDR2 SYDVKM. CDR3: CASSLRVYGYTF. Written as DNA, the CDR3 is TGTGCCAGCAGTTTGAGAGTCTATGGCTACACCTTC.

The chain combines TRBV30 with TRBJ2-7, with D possibly matching TRBD1 (6 bases). The V gene's germline CDR1 is GTSNPN and CDR2 SVGIG (reference sequence). The V end lost 2 bases, the J end lost 7 bases, and 18 bases lay between the germline ends. CDR3 length: 14 amino acids. CDR3 region: CAWSMGARTGEQYF. CDR3 DNA: TGTGCCTGGAGTATGGGGGCCAGAACGGGGGAGCAGTACTTC.

The chain joins TRBV3-1 (or the pseudogene TRBV3-2) to TRBJ1-5, with TRBD1 identical over 8 bases. CDR1 is LGHDT and CDR2 is YNNKEL in the germline V gene (reference sequence). The J segment lost 7 bases and the V segment lost 1 base, leaving 6 bases of the junction unmatched. CDR3 length: 15 residues. CDR3 sequence reads: CASSQGQGKGQPQHF. Written as DNA, the CDR3 is TGTGCCAGCAGCCAAGGACAGGGGAAGGGGCAGCCCCAGCATTTT.

This CDR3 is CASLLETQYF. As DNA, the CDR3 is TGTGCCAGCCTTCTCGAGACCCAGTACTTC. The rearrangement joins TRBV6-5 to TRBJ2-5, with D unclear. The V end was cut by 8 bases, the J end by 5 bases, with 6 bases between. The length of the CDR3 is 10 residues. Germline CDR1 reads MNHEY; CDR2 reads SVGAGI.

The V call is TRBV5-1, the J call TRBJ2-2; no clear D. V was clipped by 3 bases and J by 1 base, with 7 bases between them. Germline values: CDR1 SGHRS, CDR2 YFSETQ. The CDR3 runs 14 residues. The CDR3 loop is CASSSAGNTGELFF. The DNA for the CDR3 is TGCGCCAGCAGCTCGGCAGGGAACACCGGGGAGCTGTTTTTT.

The chain is built from TRBV19 and TRBJ1-4, with D possibly being TRBD1 (5 bases). The V gene lost 9 bases and the J gene lost 5 bases, with 13 bases spanning the gap. The CDR3 has 13 amino acids. The germline gives CDR1 LNHDA, CDR2 SQIVND (reference sequence). CDR3 region: CASKEGLNEKLFF. CDR3 DNA: TGTGCCAGCAAGGAGGGGTTAAATGAAAAACTGTTTTTT.